Presented here are 5 T cell receptor beta chains from one specimen sequenced in a study of beta chain features in type 1 diabetes. Reverse transcription of all isolated RNA meant that expressed TCRB transcripts were sequenced. Sequencing used immunoSEQ multiplex PCR; TCRdb keeps in-frame clones, though not all of them. The data hold about 240,000 clones, with around a quarter observed a single time. Sequenced sample: central memory CD4+ T cells from blood. These receptors all come from a man aged 30 to 39 in good health.

This clone was recorded a few times. The gene calls are TRBV6-1 and TRBJ2-7; D not resolved. The CDR3 length is 11 residues. The germline CDR1 and CDR2 sequences are MNHNS and SASEGT. Trimming cost V 0 bases and J 7 bases, with 4 bases left between them. CDR3 sequence (DNA): TGTGCCAGCAGTGAAGCTGAGGAGCAGTACTTC. Translating gives CASSEAEEQYF.

Concerning this clone: This sample also contains other DNA sequences that code for the same CDR3. This chain connects TRBV18 to TRBJ1-2; tentatively, D is TRBD1 (6 bases). The CDR3 length is 14 residues. CDR1 KGHSH and CDR2 LQKENI come from the germline V gene. V dropped 3 bases and J dropped 4 bases, with 12 bases sitting between them. CDR3 amino acids: CASSPPTGIYGYTF. Written as DNA, the CDR3 is TGTGCCAGCTCACCGCCTACAGGGATCTATGGCTACACCTTC.

This clone is labeled medium-sized (0.01 to 0.1%). V and J are TRBV5-5 and TRBJ2-1; TRBD1 matches 8 bases. J gave up 12 bases and V 0 bases, and 14 bases lay outside the gene matches. CDR3 length: 16 residues. Germline CDR1 reads SGHKS; CDR2 reads YYEKEE (reference sequence). This CDR3 is CASSLAGTGLMIGQFF. CDR3 in DNA: TGTGCCAGCAGCTTGGCCGGGACAGGATTAATGATTGGGCAGTTCTTC. The full variable domain, rest sourced from reference TRBV5-5 and TRBJ2-1, is DAGVTQSPTHLIKTRGQQVTLRCSPISGHKSVSWYQQVLGQGPQFIFQYYEKEERGRGNFPDRFSARQFPNYSSELNVNALLLGDSALYLCASSLAGTGLMIGQFFGPGTRLTVL.

The V call is TRBV29-1, the J call TRBJ2-5; D uncertain. The length of the CDR3 is 13 residues. Germline CDR1 is SQVTM and CDR2 is ANQGSEA. Trimming cost V 4 bases and J 5 bases, with 14 bases left between them. The CDR3 is CSVVSQLLETQYF. The CDR3 bases are TGCAGCGTTGTTTCACAGCTTCTGGAGACCCAGTACTTC. Drawing the rest from reference TRBV29-1 and TRBJ2-5, the complete variable domain is SAVISQKPSRDICQRGTSLTIQCQVDSQVTMMFWYRQQPGQSLTLIATANQGSEATYESGFVIDKFPISRPNLTFSTLTVSNMSPEDSSIYLCSVVSQLLETQYFGPGTRLLVL.

The chain joins TRBV5-1 to TRBJ2-5; 7 bases are a match to TRBD2. Trimming cost V 4 bases and J 2 bases; bases outside gene matches: 8. Germline CDR1 and CDR2: SGHRS and YFSETQ. The CDR3 is 15 amino acids. The CDR3 loop is CASSAQPGLQETQYF. The CDR3, as DNA: TGCGCCAGCAGCGCCCAACCGGGACTACAAGAGACCCAGTACTTC.